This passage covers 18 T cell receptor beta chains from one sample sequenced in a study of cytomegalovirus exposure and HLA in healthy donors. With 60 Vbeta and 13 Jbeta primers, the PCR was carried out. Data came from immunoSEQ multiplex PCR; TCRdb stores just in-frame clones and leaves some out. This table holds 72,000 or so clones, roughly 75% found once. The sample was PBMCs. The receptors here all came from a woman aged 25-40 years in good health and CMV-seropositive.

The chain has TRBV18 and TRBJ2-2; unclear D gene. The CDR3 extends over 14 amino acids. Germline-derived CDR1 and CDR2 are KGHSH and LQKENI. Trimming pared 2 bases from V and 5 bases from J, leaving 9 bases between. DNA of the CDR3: TGTGCCAGCTCACCAAATTTTAAAACCGGGGAGCTGTTTTTT. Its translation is CASSPNFKTGELFF. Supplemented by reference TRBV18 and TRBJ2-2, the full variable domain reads NAGVMQNPRHLVRRRGQEARLRCSPMKGHSHVYWYRQLPEEGLKFMVYLQKENIIDESGMPKERFSAEFPKEGPSILRIQQVVRGDSAAYFCASSPNFKTGELFFGEGSRLTVL.

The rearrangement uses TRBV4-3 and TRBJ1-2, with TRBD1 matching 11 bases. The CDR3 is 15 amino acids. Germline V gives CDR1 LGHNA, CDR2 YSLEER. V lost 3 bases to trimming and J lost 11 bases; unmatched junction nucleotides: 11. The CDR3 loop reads CASSHLPGQGVVYTF. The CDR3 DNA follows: TGCGCCAGCAGCCACTTACCGGGACAGGGGGTTGTGTACACCTTC.

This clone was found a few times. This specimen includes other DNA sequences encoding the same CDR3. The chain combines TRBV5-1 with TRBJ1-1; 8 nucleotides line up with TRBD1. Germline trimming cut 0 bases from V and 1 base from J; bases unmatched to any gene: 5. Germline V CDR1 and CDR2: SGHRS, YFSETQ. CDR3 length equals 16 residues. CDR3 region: CASSLGQGAGNTEAFF. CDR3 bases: TGCGCCAGCAGCTTGGGTCAGGGGGCAGGGAACACTGAAGCTTTCTTT. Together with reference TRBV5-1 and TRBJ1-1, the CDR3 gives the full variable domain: KAGVTQTPRYLIKTRGQQVTLSCSPISGHRSVSWYQQTPGQGLQFLFEYFSETQRNKGNFPGRFSGRQFSNSRSEMNVSTLELGDSALYLCASSLGQGAGNTEAFFGQGTRLTVV.

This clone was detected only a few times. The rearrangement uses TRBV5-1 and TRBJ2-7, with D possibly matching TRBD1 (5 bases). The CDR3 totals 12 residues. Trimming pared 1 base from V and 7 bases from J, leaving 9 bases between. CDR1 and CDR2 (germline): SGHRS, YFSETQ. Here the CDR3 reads CASSLPGREQYF. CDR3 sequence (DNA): TGCGCCAGCAGCTTGCCAGGGCGAGAGCAGTACTTC.

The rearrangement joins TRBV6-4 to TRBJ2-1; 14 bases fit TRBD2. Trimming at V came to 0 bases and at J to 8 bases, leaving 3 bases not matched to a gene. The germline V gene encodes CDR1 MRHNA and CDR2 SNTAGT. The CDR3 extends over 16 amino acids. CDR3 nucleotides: TGTGCCAGCAGTGACTCGGGGACTAGCGGGAGTGATGAGCAGTTCTTC. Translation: CASSDSGTSGSDEQFF.

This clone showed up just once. The CDR3 reads CASSTPLDRDTQYF. CDR3 in DNA: TGTGCCAGTAGTACACCCCTGGACAGAGATACGCAGTATTTT. This chain joins TRBV19 and TRBJ2-3, with TRBD1 as a possible D gene (6 bases). Germline V gene data show CDR1 as LNHDA and CDR2 as SQIVND (reference sequence). V gave up 4 bases and J gave up 5 bases, with 13 bases separating them. The CDR3 loop spans 14 amino acids.

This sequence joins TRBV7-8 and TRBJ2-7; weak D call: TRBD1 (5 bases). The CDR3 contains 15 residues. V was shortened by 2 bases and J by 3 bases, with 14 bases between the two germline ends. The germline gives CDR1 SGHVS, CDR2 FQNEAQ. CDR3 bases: TGTGCCAGCAGCTTAAGACGCCAGGGTAGCTACGAGCAGTACTTC. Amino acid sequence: CASSLRRQGSYEQYF.

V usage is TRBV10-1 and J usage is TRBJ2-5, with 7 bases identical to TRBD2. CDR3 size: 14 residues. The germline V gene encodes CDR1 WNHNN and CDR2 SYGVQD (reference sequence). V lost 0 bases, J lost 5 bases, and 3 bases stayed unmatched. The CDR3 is CASSESGRDETQYF. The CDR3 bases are TGCGCCAGCAGTGAGTCAGGGAGGGACGAGACCCAGTACTTC.

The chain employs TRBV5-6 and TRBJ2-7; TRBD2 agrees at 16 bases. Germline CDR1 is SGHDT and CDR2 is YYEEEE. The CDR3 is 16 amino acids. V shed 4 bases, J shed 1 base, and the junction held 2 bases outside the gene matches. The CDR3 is CASSGTSGRVSYEQYF. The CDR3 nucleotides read TGTGCCAGCAGCGGGACTAGCGGGAGGGTATCCTACGAGCAGTACTTC.

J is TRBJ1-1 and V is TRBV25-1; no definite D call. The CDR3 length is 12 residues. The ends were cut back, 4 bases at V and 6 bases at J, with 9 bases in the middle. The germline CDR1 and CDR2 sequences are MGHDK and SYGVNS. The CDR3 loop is CASSGASSEAFF. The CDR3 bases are TGTGCCAGCAGTGGAGCGTCGTCTGAAGCTTTCTTT. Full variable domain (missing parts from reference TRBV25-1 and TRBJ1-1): EADIYQTPRYLVIGTGKKITLECSQTMGHDKMYWYQQDPGMELHLIHYSYGVNSTEKGDLSSESTVSRIRTEHFPLTLESARPSHTSQYLCASSGASSEAFFGQGTRLTVV.

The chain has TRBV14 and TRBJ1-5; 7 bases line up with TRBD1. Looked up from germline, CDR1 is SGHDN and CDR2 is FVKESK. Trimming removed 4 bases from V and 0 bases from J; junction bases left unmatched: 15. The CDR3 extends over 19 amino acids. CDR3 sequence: CASSLKPGGGSYSNQPQHF. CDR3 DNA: TGTGCCAGCAGCCTAAAACCGGGAGGGGGCTCCTATAGCAATCAGCCCCAGCATTTT.

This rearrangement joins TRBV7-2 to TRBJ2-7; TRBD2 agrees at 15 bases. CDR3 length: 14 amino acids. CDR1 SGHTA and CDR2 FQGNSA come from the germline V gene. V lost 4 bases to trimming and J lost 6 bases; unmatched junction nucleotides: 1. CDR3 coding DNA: TGTGCCAGCAGCTCGGGACTAGCGGGAGGCGAGCAGTACTTC. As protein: CASSSGLAGGEQYF.

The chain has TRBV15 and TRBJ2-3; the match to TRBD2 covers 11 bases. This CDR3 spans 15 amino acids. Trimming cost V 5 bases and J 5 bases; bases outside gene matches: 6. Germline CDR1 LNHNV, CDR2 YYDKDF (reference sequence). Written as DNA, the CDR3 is TGTGCCACCAGCGTAACTAGCGGGGGTGGAGATACGCAGTATTTT. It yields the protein CATSVTSGGGDTQYF.

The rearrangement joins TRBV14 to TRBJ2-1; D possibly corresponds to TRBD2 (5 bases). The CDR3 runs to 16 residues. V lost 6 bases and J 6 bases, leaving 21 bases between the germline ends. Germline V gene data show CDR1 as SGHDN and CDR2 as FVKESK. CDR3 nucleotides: TGTGCCAGCAGTCTTCCCACTAGTCCCCCTCCCAATGAGCAGTTCTTC. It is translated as CASSLPTSPPPNEQFF. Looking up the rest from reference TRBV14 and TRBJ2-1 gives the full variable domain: EAGVTQFPSHSVIEKGQTVTLRCDPISGHDNLYWYRRVMGKEIKFLLHFVKESKQDESGMPNNRFLAERTGGTYSTLKVQPAELEDSGVYFCASSLPTSPPPNEQFFGPGTRLTVL.

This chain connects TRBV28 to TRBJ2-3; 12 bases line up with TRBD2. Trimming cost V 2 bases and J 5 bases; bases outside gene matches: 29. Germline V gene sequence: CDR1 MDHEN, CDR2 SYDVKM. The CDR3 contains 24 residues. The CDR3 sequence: CASSLPLATGRTGPSGRAVDTQYF. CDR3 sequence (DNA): TGTGCCAGCAGTTTACCCTTAGCCACTGGGAGGACAGGGCCTAGCGGGAGGGCCGTAGATACGCAGTATTTT.

The CDR3: CASSSAGAVNTEAFF. The CDR3 coding sequence is TGTGCCAGCAGCTCGGCAGGGGCGGTGAACACTGAAGCTTTCTTT. The chain has TRBV7-9 and TRBJ1-1; possible D gene TRBD1, 6 bases. The ends were cut back, 4 bases at V and 0 bases at J, with 12 bases in the middle. This CDR3 has 15 amino acids. CDR1 is SEHNR and CDR2 is FQNEAQ in the germline V gene (reference sequence).

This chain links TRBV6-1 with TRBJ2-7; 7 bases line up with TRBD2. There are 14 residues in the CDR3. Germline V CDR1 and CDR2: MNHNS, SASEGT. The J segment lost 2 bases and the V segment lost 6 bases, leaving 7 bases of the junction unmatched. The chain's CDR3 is CASSLREATYEQYF. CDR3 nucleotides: TGTGCCAGCAGCCTCCGGGAGGCCACCTACGAGCAGTACTTC.

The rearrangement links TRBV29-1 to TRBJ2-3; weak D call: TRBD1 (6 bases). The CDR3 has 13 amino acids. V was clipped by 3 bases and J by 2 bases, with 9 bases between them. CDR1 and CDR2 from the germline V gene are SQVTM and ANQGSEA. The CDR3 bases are TGCAGCGTTGAGACAGGCTACACAGATACGCAGTATTTT. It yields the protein CSVETGYTDTQYF.